These 17 T cell receptor beta chains share one sample of origin, sequenced in a study of cytomegalovirus exposure and HLA in healthy donors. PCR was performed using 60 Vbeta and 13 Jbeta primers. Sequencing was performed with immunoSEQ multiplex PCR; in TCRdb, only in-frame clones are kept and a portion is missing. Altogether about 140,000 clones are present, about 82% being singletons, with the ten largest covering 1.8%. The sequenced sample consisted of PBMCs. These TCRs come from a female donor in good health and CMV-seropositive.

This chain connects TRBV7-9 to TRBJ2-2, with D possibly being TRBD2 (6 bases). The CDR3 covers 14 residues. V gave up 5 bases and J gave up 2 bases, with 9 bases separating them. CDR1 SEHNR and CDR2 FQNEAQ come from the germline V gene (reference sequence). This chain's CDR3 is CASSRDFNTGELFF. The CDR3 DNA sequence: TGTGCCAGCAGCCGGGACTTCAACACCGGGGAGCTGTTTTTT.

In its sample, this clone was seen a few times. The chain has TRBV29-1 and TRBJ2-5; tentative D call: TRBD1 (5 bases). The J call may be faulty, since TRBJ2-7 better matches the DNA end. The CDR3 sequence is 14 residues long. The germline V gene encodes CDR1 SQVTM and CDR2 ANQGSEA. CDR3 sequence: CSVEGGQGRDEQYF. For the CDR3, the DNA is TGCAGCGTTGAAGGTGGGCAGGGCCGTGACGAGCAGTACTTC.

In its sample, this clone was seen once. The CDR3 nucleotides are TGTGCCAGCAGCTTTTATAGCGGGGAAACCTCAAATGAGCAGTTCTTC. This translates into CASSFYSGETSNEQFF. This chain joins TRBV11-2 and TRBJ2-1; the match to TRBD2 covers 8 bases. J gave up 7 bases and V 3 bases, and 11 bases lay outside the gene matches. The CDR3 spans 16 residues. Germline V gene lookup returns CDR1 SGHAT and CDR2 FQNNGV.

This chain links TRBV18 with TRBJ2-3, with no clear D. Trimming cost V 2 bases and J 2 bases, with 8 bases left between them. This CDR3 comprises 14 residues. The germline gives CDR1 KGHSH, CDR2 LQKENI. The CDR3 is CASSPGLDTDTQYF. The CDR3 DNA reads as TGTGCCAGCTCACCAGGGCTTGACACAGATACGCAGTATTTT.

This chain connects TRBV18 to TRBJ2-5; a weak D match, TRBD2 (6 bases). Germline V gene data show CDR1 as KGHSH and CDR2 as LQKENI. The CDR3 extends over 13 amino acids. V gave up 8 bases and J gave up 2 bases, with 12 bases separating them. The CDR3 reads CASQGGVQETQYF. As DNA, the CDR3 is TGTGCCAGCCAGGGCGGGGTACAAGAGACCCAGTACTTC. The complete variable domain, with remaining parts taken from reference TRBV18 and TRBJ2-5, reads NAGVMQNPRHLVRRRGQEARLRCSPMKGHSHVYWYRQLPEEGLKFMVYLQKENIIDESGMPKERFSAEFPKEGPSILRIQQVVRGDSAAYFCASQGGVQETQYFGPGTRLLVL.

This clone appeared once. The chain joins TRBV15 to TRBJ1-2, with 7 bases lining up with TRBD1. CDR3 length: 13 residues. Losses at the gene ends were 1 base for V and 6 bases for J; bases not matched to a gene: 2. Germline V lookup: CDR1 LNHNV, CDR2 YYDKDF (reference sequence). CDR3 in DNA: TGTGCCACCAGCAGAGGCGACAGGGATGGCTACACCTTC. Protein product: CATSRGDRDGYTF.

In this sample, this clone turned up a few times. This rearrangement joins TRBV10-3 to TRBJ2-7, with D possibly TRBD1 on 6 matching bases. Between the trimmed V and J ends, which lost 3 bases and 2 bases, there was a span of 17 bases. CDR3 length: 16 residues. Germline CDR1 reads ENHRY; CDR2 reads SYGVKD. The CDR3 protein is CAISDLTGTGTYEQYF. The CDR3 coding sequence is TGTGCCATCAGTGACCTAACCGGTACAGGGACCTACGAGCAGTACTTC.

This clone was observed once. The J gene is TRBJ2-2, the V gene TRBV5-1; D unclear. V lost 1 base and J 0 bases, leaving 4 bases between the germline ends. In germline, CDR1 is SGHRS, CDR2 YFSETQ. The CDR3 spans 14 residues. This CDR3 reads CASSLITNTGELFF. Here the CDR3 DNA reads TGCGCCAGCAGCTTGATTACGAACACCGGGGAGCTGTTTTTT. Together with reference TRBV5-1 and TRBJ2-2, the CDR3 gives the full variable domain: KAGVTQTPRYLIKTRGQQVTLSCSPISGHRSVSWYQQTPGQGLQFLFEYFSETQRNKGNFPGRFSGRQFSNSRSEMNVSTLELGDSALYLCASSLITNTGELFFGEGSRLTVL.

The J gene is TRBJ2-1, the V gene TRBV19; 8 nucleotides line up with TRBD1. This CDR3 spans 14 amino acids. Unmatched junction bases numbered 3, after V lost 1 base and J lost 7 bases. Looked up from germline, CDR1 is LNHDA and CDR2 is SQIVND (reference sequence). CDR3 nucleotides: TGTGCCAGTAGTATAGTCAACAGGGGGAATGAGCAGTTCTTC. Its protein is CASSIVNRGNEQFF.

This sequence joins TRBV7-3 and TRBJ2-1, with D perhaps TRBD2 (5 bases). Between the trimmed V and J ends, which lost 2 bases and 5 bases, there was a span of 7 bases. This CDR3 has 13 amino acids. Germline CDR1 is SGHTA and CDR2 is FQGTGA. The CDR3 nucleotides read TGTGCCAGCAGCTTACCGGGGAACAATGAGCAGTTCTTC. As protein: CASSLPGNNEQFF.

This rearrangement joins TRBV18 to TRBJ2-5; D is perhaps TRBD2 (6 bases). Germline V gene data show CDR1 as KGHSH and CDR2 as LQKENI. V was clipped by 6 bases and J by 5 bases, with 16 bases between them. The CDR3 is made up of 14 amino acids. CDR3 in amino acids: CASSLEGPRETQYF. Here the CDR3 DNA reads TGTGCCAGCTCCTTGGAGGGCCCCAGGGAGACCCAGTACTTC.

This chain uses TRBV5-8 with TRBJ2-5; 12 nucleotides match TRBD2. The CDR3 is made up of 15 amino acids. Germline V gene sequence: CDR1 SGHTS, CDR2 YDEGEE. Unmatched junction bases numbered 5, after V lost 4 bases and J lost 4 bases. CDR3 loop: CASSPGLAGRETQYF. CDR3 sequence (DNA): TGTGCCAGCAGCCCTGGACTAGCGGGGAGAGAGACCCAGTACTTC.

This chain joins TRBV5-4 and TRBJ2-3; 9 nucleotides line up with TRBD1. The CDR3 loop spans 17 amino acids. After removal of 0 bases from V and 1 base from J, the junction contained 6 bases not matched to a gene. Germline assignment: CDR1 SGHNT and CDR2 YYREEE (reference sequence). The DNA of the CDR3 is TGTGCCAGCAGCTTGGCCCCCGGGACAGGGCGCACAGATACGCAGTATTTT. This encodes CASSLAPGTGRTDTQYF.

This clone was seen a few times. CDR3 in DNA: TGTGCCTGGAGTCGTCGGGGGACTACCGGCTACACCTTC. Amino acids: CAWSRRGTTGYTF. The chain couples TRBV30 to TRBJ1-2; possibly TRBD1 for D (5 bases). This CDR3 is built from 13 residues. The V and J ends lost 2 bases and 8 bases respectively, with 15 bases between them. Germline V gene data show CDR1 as GTSNPN and CDR2 as SVGIG (reference sequence). The whole variable domain, remainder taken from reference TRBV30 and TRBJ1-2, is SQTIHQWPATLVQPVGSPLSLECTVEGTSNPNLYWYRQAAGRGLQLLFYSVGIGQISSEVPQNLSASRPQDRQFILSSKKLLLSDSGFYLCAWSRRGTTGYTFGSGTRLTVV.

The chain carries TRBV29-1 and TRBJ2-1; maybe TRBD2 (5 bases). The ends were cut back, 4 bases at V and 8 bases at J, with 15 bases in the middle. CDR1 and CDR2 (germline): SQVTM, ANQGSEA. The length of the CDR3 is 13 residues. CDR3 sequence reads: CSVVEGSVDEQFF. The CDR3 DNA sequence: TGCAGCGTTGTGGAAGGGAGTGTCGATGAGCAGTTCTTC.

This clone occurred a few times. The chain combines TRBV5-8 with TRBJ2-1, with 7 positions matching TRBD1. The V gene's germline CDR1 is SGHTS and CDR2 YDEGEE. V trimming: 0 bases; J trimming: 2 bases; junction bases outside the gene matches: 5. The CDR3 extends over 16 amino acids. CDR3 DNA: TGTGCCAGCAGCTTGGCCGAGGGGGCCGCCTACAATGAGCAGTTCTTC. As protein: CASSLAEGAAYNEQFF.

The chain combines TRBV18 with TRBJ1-1, with a weak D call TRBD1 (6 bases). Germline V CDR1 and CDR2: KGHSH, LQKENI. V lost 3 bases to trimming and J lost 1 base, with 15 bases between them. There are 16 residues in the CDR3. The CDR3 spells CASSPRSPGQNTEAFF. The CDR3 DNA is TGTGCCAGCTCACCTCGGTCCCCGGGACAGAACACTGAAGCTTTCTTT.